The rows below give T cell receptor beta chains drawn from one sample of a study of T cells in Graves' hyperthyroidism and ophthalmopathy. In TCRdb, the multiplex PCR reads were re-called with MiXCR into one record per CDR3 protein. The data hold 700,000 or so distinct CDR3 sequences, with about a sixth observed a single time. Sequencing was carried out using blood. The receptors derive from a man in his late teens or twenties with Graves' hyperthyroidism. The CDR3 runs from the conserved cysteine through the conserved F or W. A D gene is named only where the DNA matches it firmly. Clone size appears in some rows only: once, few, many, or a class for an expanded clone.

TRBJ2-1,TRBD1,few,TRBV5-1,TGCGCCAGCAGTTCGGGACAGATTCCCTACAATGAGCAGTTCTTC,CASSSGQIPYNEQFF
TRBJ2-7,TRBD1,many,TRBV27,TGTGCCAGCAGTTTCTGGACAGGGAACGAGCAGTACTTC,CASSFWTGNEQYF
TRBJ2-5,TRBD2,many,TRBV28,TGTGCCAGCAGTAGGACTAGCGGGGTTCAAGGGGAGACCCAGTACTTC,CASSRTSGVQGETQYF
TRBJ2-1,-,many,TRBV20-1,TGCAGTGCTAACATGGACAATGAGCAGTTCTTC,CSANMDNEQFF
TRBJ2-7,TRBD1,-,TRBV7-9,TGTGCCAGCAGCTTCTCGGGGGGACAGGGACCCTACGAGCAGTACTTC,CASSFSGGQGPYEQYF
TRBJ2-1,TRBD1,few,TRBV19,TGTGCCAGTAGTATAGATCGGTGGGCAGGGGGGCAGTTCTTC,CASSIDRWAGGQFF
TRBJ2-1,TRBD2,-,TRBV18,TGTGCCAGCTCACCGTCGGGACTAGCGGGAGCAGCAATGGAGCAGTTCTTC,CASSPSGLAGAAMEQFF
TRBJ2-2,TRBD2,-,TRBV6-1,TGTGCCAGCCTGACTAGCGGGAACACCGGGGAGCTGTTTTTT,CASLTSGNTGELFF
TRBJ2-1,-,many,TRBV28,TGTGCCAGCAGTAGCTATTACAATGAGCAGTTCTTC,CASSSYYNEQFF
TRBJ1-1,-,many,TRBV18,TGTGCCAGCTCACCGATGGGTAGCGGCACTGAAGCTTTCTTT,CASSPMGSGTEAFF
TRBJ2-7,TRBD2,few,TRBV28,TGTGCCAGCAGTATGCTAGCGGCCTCCTACGAGCAGTACTTC,CASSMLAASYEQYF
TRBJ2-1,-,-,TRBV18,TGTGCCAGCTCAAATTCAGGGGTGAGCTCCTACAATGAGCAGTTCTTC,CASSNSGVSSYNEQFF
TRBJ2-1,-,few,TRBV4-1,TGCGCCAGCAGCCAAGTGGATCTTGGATTATCCTACAATGAGCAGTTCTTC,CASSQVDLGLSYNEQFF
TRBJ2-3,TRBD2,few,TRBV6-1,TGTGCCAGCAGTTACGCGGGAGGTGGCACAGATACGCAGTATTTT,CASSYAGGGTDTQYF
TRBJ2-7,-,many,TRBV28,TGTGCCAGCAGTTTCCTGGGACCCCTCTACGAGCAGTACTTC,CASSFLGPLYEQYF
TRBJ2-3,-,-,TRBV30,TGTGCCTGTCGATTCCTCCGGCGGGACTCTATCTCTAAAGGGAGAACAGATACGCAGTATTTT,CACRFLRRDSISKGRTDTQYF
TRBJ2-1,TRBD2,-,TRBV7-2,TGTGCCAGCAGCTTGAGGAGGCCGGGACTAGCGGGGCACAATGAGCAGTTCTTC,CASSLRRPGLAGHNEQFF
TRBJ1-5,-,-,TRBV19,TGTGCCAGTAGTACCTTTAATAGCAATCAGCCCCAGCATTTT,CASSTFNSNQPQHF
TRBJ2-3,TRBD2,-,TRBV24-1,TGTGCCACCAGTGATTTGGCGGGAGGGAACACAGATACGCAGTATTTT,CATSDLAGGNTDTQYF
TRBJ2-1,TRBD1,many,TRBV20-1,TGCAGTGTTGGACAGGTGGACCGTAAGCAGTTCTTC,CSVGQVDRKQFF
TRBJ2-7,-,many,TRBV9,TGTGCCAGCAGCGTTGAGCCAGGGCGCCACGAGCAGTACTTC,CASSVEPGRHEQYF
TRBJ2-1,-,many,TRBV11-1,TGTGCCAGCAGCTTAGGGTTAGCCAATGAGCAGTTCTTC,CASSLGLANEQFF
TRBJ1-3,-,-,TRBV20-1,TGCAGTGCTAGAGATCGGCTGGACTCTGGAAACACCATATATTTT,CSARDRLDSGNTIYF
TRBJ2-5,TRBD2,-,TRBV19,TGTGCCAGTAGTATCCCAGCGGGAGACCTTCAAGAGACCCAGTACTTC,CASSIPAGDLQETQYF
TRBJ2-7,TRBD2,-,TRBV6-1,TGTGCCAGCAGCTCGAGCGGGAGGGCCCGCGAGCAGTACTTC,CASSSSGRAREQYF
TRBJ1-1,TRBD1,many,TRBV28,TGTGCCAGCAGTTCAGGGGGCGCGAAGCACACTGAAGCTTTCTTT,CASSSGGAKHTEAFF
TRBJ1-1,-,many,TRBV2,TGTGCCAGCGGCAGGGACGGTCGTGAAGCTTTCTTT,CASGRDGREAFF
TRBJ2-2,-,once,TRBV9,TGTGCCAGCAGTGGTAGGGGCGGGGAGCTGTTTTTT,CASSGRGGELFF
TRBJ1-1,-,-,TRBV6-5,TGTGCCAGCAGTTACCACCGGGGGGCGGGGGGTGAAGCTTTCTTT,CASSYHRGAGGEAFF
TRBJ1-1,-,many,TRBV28,TGTGCCAGCAGTTTTTCGGGCTTGAACACTGAAGCTTTCTTT,CASSFSGLNTEAFF
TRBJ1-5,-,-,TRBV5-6,TGTGCCAGCAGCTTGGTAGACTGGGTTGGGGTCTCCAATCAGCCCCAGCATTTT,CASSLVDWVGVSNQPQHF
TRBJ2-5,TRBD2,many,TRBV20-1,TGCAGTGCTAGAGGGGGGACTAGCGGCCAAGAGACCCAGTACTTC,CSARGGTSGQETQYF
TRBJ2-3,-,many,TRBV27,TGTGCCAGCAGTTTAAATAGGGTTGCAGATACGCAGTATTTT,CASSLNRVADTQYF
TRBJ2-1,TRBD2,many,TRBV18,TGTGCCAGCTCACCACAGAGCGGGAGTACGAATGAGCAGTTCTTC,CASSPQSGSTNEQFF
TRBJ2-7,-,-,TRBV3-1,TGTGCCAGCAGCCAAGGACACACGGTGGGCTACGAGCAGTACTTC,CASSQGHTVGYEQYF